These T cell receptor beta chains were read from a single sample in a study of T cells in pancreatic ductal adenocarcinoma. Produced via immunoSEQ multiplex PCR; TCRdb's table is partial and in-frame only. Of roughly 100,000 clones listed, nearly 95% are singletons. Sequenced input: PBMCs. The receptors were gathered from a human donor with pancreatic ductal adenocarcinoma. The CDR3 runs from the conserved cysteine through the conserved F or W.

J gene,V gene,CDR3 length,CDR3 protein
TRBJ2-5,TRBV7-3,13,CASSVLAQETQYF
TRBJ2-1,TRBV11-2,16,CASSLVLLAGNNEQFF
TRBJ2-1,TRBV10-3,13,CATGVNLPEEQFF
TRBJ2-7,TRBV7-9,14,CATMNTNYRYEQYF
TRBJ2-5,TRBV7-9,15,CASSSGTSFGETQYF
TRBJ2-1,TRBV7-9,13,CASSPGVGGEQFF
TRBJ2-4,TRBV19,15,CASTPFKGGENIQYF
TRBJ2-1,TRBV7-7,16,CASSLAASGGGNEQFF
TRBJ1-1,TRBV19,12,CASSDRNTEAFF
TRBJ1-5,TRBV10-3,13,CAVAEGGNQPQHF
TRBJ1-1,TRBV6-5,16,CASSYSAVSKNTEAFF
TRBJ2-5,TRBV29-1,13,CSVVSGLGETQYF
TRBJ2-1,TRBV6-1,14,CASRRLAGDDEQFF
TRBJ2-7,TRBV5-4,14,CASSPDPDTYEQYF
TRBJ2-1,TRBV5-1,16,CASSYSGTSGYNEQFF
TRBJ2-1,TRBV18,12,CASSPLDSEQFF
TRBJ1-1,TRBV28,11,CATLVDTEAFF
TRBJ2-7,TRBV13,14,CASSLDGGRYEQYF
TRBJ1-4,TRBV4-2,15,CASSPQQGPNEKLFF
TRBJ2-3,TRBV15,16,CATSRELWEMGDTQYF
TRBJ2-2,TRBV7-9,13,CASSGSGTGELFF
TRBJ1-2,TRBV10-3,15,CAISDPYRGYYGYTF
TRBJ1-1,TRBV6-1,15,CASNPGQAFDTEAFF
TRBJ1-5,TRBV20-1,11,CSARFAGAQHF
TRBJ2-1,TRBV10-1,12,CASPIRVGEQFF
TRBJ2-3,TRBV7-3,13,CASSPYGLDTQYF
TRBJ2-7,TRBV5-1,14,CASSLGGRPYEQYF
TRBJ2-7,TRBV29-1,14,CSVFGQGPPYEQYF
TRBJ2-7,TRBV4-3,13,CASSPQGAYEQYF
TRBJ1-3,TRBV18,15,CASSPNLQNGNTIYF